This entry lists 32 T cell receptor beta chains sequenced from one sample in a study of blood T cell repertoires in COVID-19. Using immunoSEQ multiplex PCR, the repertoire was profiled, and TCRdb retains in-frame clones only, with some absent. The sample has about 120,000 clones, roughly nine tenths seen once. Sequencing was done on a sample of peripheral blood. The receptor source for this set is a human donor with active COVID-19. The donor label of this sample is uncertain.

This clone is a singleton in its sample. The J gene is TRBJ1-2, the V gene TRBV27; D not certain. There are 12 residues in the CDR3. From germline, CDR1 is MNHEY and CDR2 SMNVEV (reference sequence). V was clipped by 8 bases and J by 4 bases, with 11 bases between them. For the CDR3, the DNA is TGTGCCAGCGGGCAGGCCTTCTATGGCTACACCTTC. Amino acid sequence: CASGQAFYGYTF.

The chain links TRBV7-2 to TRBJ1-1; the D is unclear. The V gene lost 1 base and the J gene lost 5 bases, with 8 bases spanning the gap. This CDR3 has 13 amino acids. CDR1 and CDR2 (germline): SGHTA, FQGNSA. The chain's CDR3 is CASSLGARTEAFF. CDR3 DNA sequence: TGTGCCAGCAGCTTAGGAGCGCGGACTGAAGCTTTCTTT.

The chain links TRBV5-1 to TRBJ1-3; a possible D gene is TRBD1 (5 bases). Germline assignment: CDR1 SGHRS and CDR2 YFSETQ. V shed 5 bases and J shed 10 bases, with 13 bases lying between them. The CDR3 length is 12 residues. The CDR3 coding sequence is TGCGCCAGCAGAAACCAGGGTGGTACCATATATTTT. It codes for CASRNQGGTIYF. The full variable domain, its missing parts supplied by reference TRBV5-1 and TRBJ1-3, is KAGVTQTPRYLIKTRGQQVTLSCSPISGHRSVSWYQQTPGQGLQFLFEYFSETQRNKGNFPGRFSGRQFSNSRSEMNVSTLELGDSALYLCASRNQGGTIYFGEGSWLTVV.

About this clone itself: Other nucleotide sequences in the sample specify the same CDR3. The chain combines TRBV2 with TRBJ1-1; D is ambiguous. The CDR3 sequence is 13 residues long. V was cut by 5 bases and J by 0 bases, with 7 bases left in between. Per germline, CDR1 SNHLY and CDR2 FYNNEI. Here the CDR3 DNA reads TGTGCCAGCAGTACCGGGTTGAACACTGAAGCTTTCTTT. It is translated as CASSTGLNTEAFF.

The rearrangement uses TRBV7-9 and TRBJ2-5, with a possible D match to TRBD1 (6 bases). The V and J ends lost 4 bases and 5 bases respectively, with 14 bases between them. CDR3 length equals 14 residues. Germline CDR1 reads SEHNR; CDR2 reads FQNEAQ (reference sequence). The CDR3 protein is CASSYSQGLETQYF. For the CDR3, the DNA is TGTGCCAGCAGCTATTCACAGGGTTTGGAGACCCAGTACTTC.

The V gene is TRBV18, the J gene TRBJ1-2; D not resolved. The CDR3 loop spans 12 amino acids. Germline CDR1 KGHSH, CDR2 LQKENI. The V end lost 2 bases, the J end lost 7 bases, and 8 bases lay between the germline ends. CDR3 amino acids: CASSPTGSGYTF. In nucleotides, the CDR3 is TGTGCCAGCTCACCAACGGGGTCTGGCTACACCTTC.

V usage is TRBV7-2 and J usage is TRBJ1-2, with D perhaps matching TRBD1 (5 bases). The CDR3 has 17 residues. The germline gives CDR1 SGHTA, CDR2 FQGNSA. The germline V and J ends were trimmed by 5 bases and 1 base, with 20 bases remaining between them. CDR3 in DNA: TGTGCCAGCAGCCCCGGGCCAGGGAGGCGCGATAACTATGGCTACACCTTC. Translated: CASSPGPGRRDNYGYTF.

The rearrangement uses TRBV6-2 or TRBV6-3 and TRBJ1-2; no reliable D call. In germline, CDR1 is MNHEY, CDR2 SVGEGT. CDR3 size: 14 residues. Trimming pared 0 bases from V and 0 bases from J, leaving 5 bases between. The CDR3 DNA is TGTGCCAGCAGTTACTCCGTAGCTAACTATGGCTACACCTTC. Its protein is CASSYSVANYGYTF.

Points on this clone: This sample also contains other DNA sequences that code for the same CDR3. V usage is TRBV4-2 and J usage is TRBJ1-1; TRBD1 might be the D (5 bases). Looked up from germline, CDR1 is LGHNA and CDR2 is YNFKEQ. V lost 4 bases and J 2 bases, leaving 8 bases between the germline ends. The CDR3 totals 13 residues. The DNA for the CDR3 is TGTGCCAGCAGCCTGCAGGGAAACACTGAAGCTTTCTTT. It translates to CASSLQGNTEAFF.

The rearrangement joins TRBV2 to TRBJ2-7; 7 bases align to TRBD1. The germline CDR1 and CDR2 sequences are SNHLY and FYNNEI. The CDR3 length is 13 residues. Trimming took 7 bases from V and 2 from J; bases not matched to a gene: 5. CDR3: CASKTGRTYEQYF. CDR3 DNA sequence: TGTGCCAGCAAGACAGGGCGAACCTACGAGCAGTACTTC.

The chain has TRBV2 and TRBJ1-5; 9 nucleotides align to TRBD1. CDR1 is SNHLY, CDR2 FYNNEI, per germline. V was clipped by 6 bases and J by 6 bases; unmatched bases: 9. The CDR3 spans 15 residues. Here the CDR3 DNA reads TGTGCCAGCAGCATCTACGGGACAGGGACTCAGCCCCAGCATTTT. Translating it yields CASSIYGTGTQPQHF.

The chain links TRBV7-9 to TRBJ1-1; no clear D gene. The CDR3 length is 15 residues. CDR1 and CDR2 from the germline V gene are SEHNR and FQNEAQ (reference sequence). V shed 3 bases and J shed 6 bases, with 17 bases lying between them. CDR3 protein: CASSFPRGSGSEAFF. In DNA form, the CDR3 reads TGTGCCAGCAGCTTCCCGCGAGGTTCTGGGTCTGAAGCTTTCTTT.

This chain joins TRBV10-3 and TRBJ2-3, with D uncertain. V shed 3 bases and J shed 4 bases, with 5 bases lying between them. The CDR3 runs 12 residues. The germline V gene encodes CDR1 ENHRY and CDR2 SYGVKD. CDR3 loop: CAISDTADTQYF. CDR3 nucleotides: TGTGCCATCAGTGACACAGCAGATACGCAGTATTTT.

The CDR3 loop reads CASSLFHRNTEAFF. CDR3 coding DNA: TGTGCCAGCAGCCTATTCCACAGGAACACTGAAGCTTTCTTT. The chain couples TRBV5-4 to TRBJ1-1; no definite D call. CDR3 length: 14 residues. V gave up 4 bases and J gave up 1 base, with 11 bases separating them. Per germline, CDR1 SGHNT and CDR2 YYREEE (reference sequence).

V and J are TRBV6-5 and TRBJ2-2; D is ambiguous. Between the trimmed V and J ends, which lost 10 bases and 2 bases, there was a span of 14 bases. Germline loops: CDR1 MNHEY, CDR2 SVGAGI. This CDR3 is built from 14 residues. The CDR3 protein is CATRRNQNTGELFF. The CDR3 DNA follows: TGTGCCACTAGACGGAACCAAAACACCGGGGAGCTGTTTTTT.

The chain links TRBV6-5 to TRBJ2-4; weak D call: TRBD2 (7 bases). The CDR3 runs 14 residues. The V end lost 6 bases, the J end lost 7 bases, and 16 bases lay between the germline ends. In germline, CDR1 is MNHEY, CDR2 SVGAGI. CDR3 DNA sequence: TGTGCCAGCAGATACAGGACTAGGGGGAACATTCAGTACTTC. This sequence encodes CASRYRTRGNIQYF.

V gene TRBV6-5 combines with J gene TRBJ2-1; 9 bases are shared with TRBD2. CDR1 and CDR2 from the germline V gene are MNHEY and SVGAGI. V gave up 6 bases and J gave up 3 bases; unmatched junction bases: 6. This CDR3 comprises 15 residues. The CDR3 nucleotides read TGTGCCAGCAGACAAAGCGGGGGGAGCTACAATGAGCAGTTCTTC. Residues: CASRQSGGSYNEQFF.

The V and J genes are TRBV19 and TRBJ2-1; 7 bases are shared with TRBD1. The V and J ends lost 6 bases and 7 bases, in that order; junction bases with no gene match: 9. This CDR3 is 14 amino acids long. Germline CDR1 and CDR2: LNHDA and SQIVND (reference sequence). This CDR3 is CASREAQGYNEQFF. The CDR3 DNA sequence: TGTGCCAGTAGAGAGGCACAGGGGTATAATGAGCAGTTCTTC.

The V call is TRBV11-2, the J call TRBJ1-2; D is possibly TRBD1 (5 bases). In germline, CDR1 is SGHAT, CDR2 FQNNGV. Trimming left V 6 bases short and J 5 bases short, with 13 bases between. The CDR3 contains 13 residues. The CDR3, as DNA: TGTGCCAGCAGTCCTACGCAGGGATATGGCTACACCTTC. Translation gives CASSPTQGYGYTF.

The rearrangement joins TRBV28 to TRBJ2-7; 12 bases are a match to TRBD2. Germline CDR1 MDHEN, CDR2 SYDVKM. CDR3 length: 12 amino acids. V gave up 9 bases and J gave up 5 bases; unmatched junction bases: 2. CDR3 loop: CASGLAGNEQYF. The DNA for the CDR3 is TGTGCCAGTGGACTAGCGGGGAACGAGCAGTACTTC.

The chain links TRBV6-6 to TRBJ2-7, with no clear D. V dropped 4 bases and J dropped 0 bases, with 10 bases sitting between them. The CDR3 extends over 14 amino acids. The V gene's germline CDR1 is MNHNY and CDR2 SVGAGI (reference sequence). The CDR3 spells CASSSRSNSYEQYF. CDR3 DNA sequence: TGTGCCAGCAGTTCCCGGTCTAACTCCTACGAGCAGTACTTC.

This sequence joins TRBV27 and TRBJ2-3; TRBD2 agrees at 8 bases. Germline V lookup: CDR1 MNHEY, CDR2 SMNVEV (reference sequence). The CDR3 consists of 17 residues. V dropped 6 bases and J dropped 2; count of bases not matched to a gene: 13. The CDR3 nucleotides are TGTGCCAGCAGGCGGGGACTAGTAAAGACGTACACAGATACGCAGTATTTT. Translated: CASRRGLVKTYTDTQYF.

The V and J genes are TRBV19 and TRBJ2-3, with 8 positions matching TRBD2. The CDR3 extends over 17 amino acids. CDR1 LNHDA and CDR2 SQIVND come from the germline V gene (reference sequence). Trimming removed 1 base from V and 2 bases from J; junction bases left unmatched: 8. The CDR3 region is CASSIGSVAGLTDTQYF. CDR3 nucleotides: TGTGCCAGTAGTATAGGGTCGGTAGCGGGACTCACAGATACGCAGTATTTT.

The chain couples TRBV5-6 to TRBJ1-1, with a weak D call TRBD1 (5 bases). The CDR3 totals 14 residues. With 0 bases removed from V and 3 bases from J, the gap between germline ends came to 9 bases. The germline CDR1 and CDR2 sequences are SGHDT and YYEEEE. The CDR3 coding sequence is TGTGCCAGCAGCTTGGACGGGGGGGACACTGAAGCTTTCTTT. It yields the protein CASSLDGGDTEAFF.

The J gene is TRBJ1-1, the V gene TRBV14; a possible D gene is TRBD1 (6 bases). The ends were cut back, 2 bases at V and 1 base at J, with 11 bases in the middle. Germline assignment: CDR1 SGHDN and CDR2 FVKESK. The CDR3 sequence is 15 residues long. The CDR3 region is CASSQLGQTNTEAFF. CDR3 bases: TGTGCCAGCAGCCAACTGGGACAAACGAACACTGAAGCTTTCTTT.

The chain carries TRBV4-1 and TRBJ2-7, with TRBD1 matching over 9 bases. Germline CDR1 and CDR2: MGHRA and YSYEKL. The CDR3 covers 16 residues. Trimming removed 0 bases from V and 0 bases from J; junction bases left unmatched: 3. The DNA of the CDR3 is TGCGCCAGCAGCCAAGACGGGACAGGGAGCTCCTACGAGCAGTACTTC. Translating gives CASSQDGTGSSYEQYF.

V usage is TRBV9 and J usage is TRBJ2-3; 7 bases are a match to TRBD2. J gave up 3 bases and V 0 bases, and 4 bases lay outside the gene matches. CDR1 is SGDLS and CDR2 is YYNGEE in the germline V gene. The CDR3 extends over 15 amino acids. This CDR3 is CASSVDLRGTDTQYF. The CDR3 nucleotides read TGTGCCAGCAGCGTAGATTTGCGGGGGACAGATACGCAGTATTTT.

The chain couples TRBV4-2 to TRBJ2-4; unclear D gene. The V gene lost 2 bases and the J gene lost 0 bases, with 14 bases spanning the gap. Germline V gene sequence: CDR1 LGHNA, CDR2 YNFKEQ. This CDR3 contains 17 residues. The CDR3 region is CASSQNPADPAKNIQYF. Here the CDR3 DNA reads TGTGCCAGCAGCCAAAACCCCGCAGATCCAGCCAAAAACATTCAGTACTTC.

This chain connects TRBV21-1 to TRBJ2-7; the table's TRBD1 call for D was not verified on the DNA. TRBV21-1 is given as a pseudogene. The CDR3 loop spans 13 amino acids. The CDR3 reads CAGGRGISYEQYF. CDR3 sequence (DNA): TGTGCGGGTGGAAGGGGGATCAGCTACGAGCAGTACTTC.

V usage is TRBV5-1 and J usage is TRBJ2-3; D may be TRBD1 (6 bases). The V gene's germline CDR1 is SGHRS and CDR2 YFSETQ. The CDR3 length is 14 residues. V lost 5 bases to trimming and J lost 4 bases, with 14 bases between them. CDR3 amino acids: CASRRGWGPDTQYF. For the CDR3, the DNA is TGCGCCAGCAGAAGGGGGTGGGGCCCAGATACGCAGTATTTT.

The CDR3 region is CASSLSGGAGNTIYF. The CDR3 coding sequence is TGTGCCAGCAGTTTATCGGGGGGTGCCGGAAACACCATATATTTT. V gene TRBV28 combines with J gene TRBJ1-3, with TRBD1 as a possible D gene (5 bases). Germline values: CDR1 MDHEN, CDR2 SYDVKM. V lost 1 base to trimming and J lost 4 bases, with 11 bases between them. This CDR3 has 15 residues. Drawing the rest from reference TRBV28 and TRBJ1-3, the complete variable domain is DVKVTQSSRYLVKRTGEKVFLECVQDMDHENMFWYRQDPGLGLRLIYFSYDVKMKEKGDIPEGYSVSREKKERFSLILESASTNQTSMYLCASSLSGGAGNTIYFGEGSWLTVV.

As regards this clone: The sample has other DNA sequences that encode this CDR3 too. V usage is TRBV9 and J usage is TRBJ2-3; unclear D gene. Trimming took off 0 bases at V and 4 bases at J, with 3 bases between the two ends. CDR1 is SGDLS and CDR2 is YYNGEE in the germline V gene. The CDR3 covers 12 residues. The CDR3 sequence: CASSVASDTQYF. In DNA, the CDR3 is TGTGCCAGCAGCGTAGCCTCAGATACGCAGTATTTT.